This TCR beta chain came from a study of beta chain features in type 1 diabetes. V was pared by 6 bases and J by 9 bases, with 5 bases of the junction left unmatched. CDR1 is MNHNS and CDR2 is SASEGT in the germline V gene. The length of the CDR3 is 14 residues. Study-level findings and limits: Shorter TCRB CDR3s, moderately but significantly so, were found in Type 1 diabetes patients in all four CD4+ subsets.

Expressed TCRB transcripts got sequenced, as all isolated RNA was reverse transcribed. Profiled with immunoSEQ multiplex PCR; TCRdb holds only in-frame clones, not every one. Found here are under 850,000 clones, around an eighth of them singletons; the top ten hold 0.022%. For this clone: The target antigen is unknown.

The chain is built from TRBV6-1 and TRBJ1-6; TRBD1 aligns across 10 bases. Sequenced: naive CD4+ T cells from blood. This sequence originates from a man younger than 35 with type 1 diabetes. The CDR3 bases are TGTGCCAGCAGGGAGGGACAGGGGACTTCACCCCTCCACTTT. It codes for CASREGQGTSPLHF.